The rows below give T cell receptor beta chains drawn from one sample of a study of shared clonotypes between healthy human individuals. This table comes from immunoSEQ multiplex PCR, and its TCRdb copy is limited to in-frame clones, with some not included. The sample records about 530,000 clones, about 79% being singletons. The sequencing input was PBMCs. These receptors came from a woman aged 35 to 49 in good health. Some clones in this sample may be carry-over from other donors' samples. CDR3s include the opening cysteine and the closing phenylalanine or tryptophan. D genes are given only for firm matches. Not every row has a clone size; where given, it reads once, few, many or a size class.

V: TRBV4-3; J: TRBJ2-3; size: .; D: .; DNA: TGCGCCAGCAGCCAAGATCTGGGGACACCCAGCACAGATACGCAGTATTTT; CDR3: CASSQDLGTPSTDTQYF
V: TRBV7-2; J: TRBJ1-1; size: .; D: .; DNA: TGTGCCAGCAGCTTACCTCCGGATAACACTGAAGCTTTCTTT; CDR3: CASSLPPDNTEAFF
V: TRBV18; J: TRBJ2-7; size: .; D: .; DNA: TGTGCCAGCTCACCAGAAGGGTACGGGCAGTACTTC; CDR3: CASSPEGYGQYF
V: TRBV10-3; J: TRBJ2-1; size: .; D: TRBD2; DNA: TGTGCCATCAAGACGGTAGCGGGAGTATACAATGAGCAGTTCTTC; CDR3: CAIKTVAGVYNEQFF
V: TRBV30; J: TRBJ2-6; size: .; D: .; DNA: TGTGCCTGGAGTTCGACAGGCTTCTCTGGGGCCAACGTCCTGACTTTC; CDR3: CAWSSTGFSGANVLTF
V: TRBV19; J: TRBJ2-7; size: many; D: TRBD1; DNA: TGTGCCAGTGGTAGGGGGCGCGACGAGCAGTACTTC; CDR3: CASGRGRDEQYF
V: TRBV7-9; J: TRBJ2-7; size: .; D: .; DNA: TGTGCCAGCAGCCCCGGGACGACAGATTACGAGCAGTACTTC; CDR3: CASSPGTTDYEQYF
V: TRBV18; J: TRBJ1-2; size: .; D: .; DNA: TGTGCCAGCTCACCGCACAGGAACTATGGCTACACCTTC; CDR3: CASSPHRNYGYTF
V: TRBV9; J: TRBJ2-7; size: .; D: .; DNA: TGTGCCAGCAGCCCGCCGGCGTCCGACTACGAGCAGTACTTC; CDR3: CASSPPASDYEQYF
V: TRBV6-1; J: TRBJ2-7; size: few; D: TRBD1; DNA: TGTGCCAGCAGTGAAGCTGAGGGACAGGGGGGTTTCGAGCAGTACTTC; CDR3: CASSEAEGQGGFEQYF
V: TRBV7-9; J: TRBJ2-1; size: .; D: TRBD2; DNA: TGTGCCAGCAGTCATAGCGGGAGCGGATCGGAGGATGAGCAGTTCTTC; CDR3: CASSHSGSGSEDEQFF
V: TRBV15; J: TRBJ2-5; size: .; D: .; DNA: TGTGCCACCAGCGAAGCCCGGGGCTTGGAGACCCAGTACTTC; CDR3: CATSEARGLETQYF
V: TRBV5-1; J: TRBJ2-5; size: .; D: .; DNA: TGCGCCAGCAGTTACGTCCAGGGACAAGAGACCCAGTACTTC; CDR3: CASSYVQGQETQYF
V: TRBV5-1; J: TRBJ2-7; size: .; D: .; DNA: TGCGCCAGCAGCTTGGATCCGCGTAGCTCCTACGAGCAGTACTTC; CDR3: CASSLDPRSSYEQYF
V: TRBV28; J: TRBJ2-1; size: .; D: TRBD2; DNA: TGTGCCGGGGGGACTAGCGGGAGGTTGGAGTTCTTC; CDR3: CAGGTSGRLEFF
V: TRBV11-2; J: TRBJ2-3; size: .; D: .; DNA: TGTGCCAGCAGCTTAACCCGGGGAGCGGCTCATACGCAGTATTTT; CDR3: CASSLTRGAAHTQYF
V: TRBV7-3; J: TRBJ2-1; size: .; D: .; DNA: TGTGCCAGCAGCTTAACTAGCTTTCGGGGGAATGAGCAGTTCTTC; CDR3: CASSLTSFRGNEQFF
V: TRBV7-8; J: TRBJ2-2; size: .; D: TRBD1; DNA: TGTGCCAGCAGATCCCCTTTGACCAGGGGGCAGAGCGGGGAGCTGTTTTTT; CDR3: CASRSPLTRGQSGELFF
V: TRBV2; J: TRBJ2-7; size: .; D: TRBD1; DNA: TGTGCCAGCGTGACAGGGACGGGGTACGAGCAGTACTTC; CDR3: CASVTGTGYEQYF
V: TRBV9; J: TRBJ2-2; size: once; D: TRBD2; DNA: TGTGCCAGCAGCGTAGGCGGGAGGGCTGTCGGGGAGCTGTTTTTT; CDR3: CASSVGGRAVGELFF
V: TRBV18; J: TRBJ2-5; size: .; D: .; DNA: TGTGCCAGCTCACATGACCAAGAGACCCAGTACTTC; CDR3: CASSHDQETQYF
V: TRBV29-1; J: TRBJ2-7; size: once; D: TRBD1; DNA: TGCAGCGTTGCGAGGACAGGGGGATACGAGCAGTACTTC; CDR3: CSVARTGGYEQYF
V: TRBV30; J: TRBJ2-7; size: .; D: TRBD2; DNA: TGTGCCTGGAGTCGATGGAGTGGGACTAGCGGGGTCTACGAGCAGTACTTC; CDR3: CAWSRWSGTSGVYEQYF
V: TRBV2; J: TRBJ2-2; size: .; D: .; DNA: TGTGCCAGCAGCCAGACGAACACCGGGGAGCTGTTTTTT; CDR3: CASSQTNTGELFF
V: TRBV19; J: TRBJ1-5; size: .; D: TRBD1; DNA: TGTGCCAGTAGCCCGGACAGGGTTGGGTCACAGCCCCAGCATTTT; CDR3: CASSPDRVGSQPQHF
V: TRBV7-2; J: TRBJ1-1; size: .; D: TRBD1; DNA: TGTGCCAGCAGCTTAGGGTTGAGGGGGCAGGATGAAGCTTTCTTT; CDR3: CASSLGLRGQDEAFF
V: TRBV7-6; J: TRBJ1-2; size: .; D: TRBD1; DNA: TGTGCCAGCAGCTTAGGCCCCTCAGGGGGCGAGGTCTATGGCTACACCTTC; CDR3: CASSLGPSGGEVYGYTF
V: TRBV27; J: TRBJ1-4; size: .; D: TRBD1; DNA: TGTGCCAGCAGTTGGGACAGGGCTGAAAAACTGTTTTTT; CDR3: CASSWDRAEKLFF